Shown below are 19 T cell receptor beta chains from a single sample sequenced in a study of blood T cell repertoires in COVID-19. Clones were sequenced by immunoSEQ multiplex PCR, and TCRdb holds only the in-frame ones, with some missing. Found here are more than 250,000 clones, approximately 83% of them singletons; the top ten hold over 2%. The sample consisted of peripheral blood. Receptors originate from a woman under 40 who had recovered from COVID-19.

J is TRBJ2-1 and V is TRBV5-1, with 9 bases fitting TRBD1. V gave up 4 bases and J gave up 6 bases; unmatched junction bases: 8. Per the germline V gene, CDR1 is SGHRS and CDR2 is YFSETQ. The CDR3 length is 15 residues. As DNA, the CDR3 is TGCGCCAGCAGCGACGGGACAGGGAGATTCAATGAGCAGTTCTTC. Its protein product is CASSDGTGRFNEQFF.

The chain couples TRBV12-3 or TRBV12-4 to TRBJ2-1; maybe TRBD1 (5 bases). Trimming took off 8 bases at V and 5 bases at J, with 13 bases between the two ends. CDR3 size: 13 residues. CDR3: CASSRVGDNEQFF. DNA for the CDR3: TGTGCCAGCTCCAGGGTGGGCGACAATGAGCAGTTCTTC.

The gene calls are TRBV10-3 and TRBJ2-2, with TRBD2 matching over 7 bases. J was trimmed by 7 bases and V by 5 bases; bases with no gene match: 4. The germline V gene encodes CDR1 ENHRY and CDR2 SYGVKD. This CDR3 has 13 residues. The CDR3: CAISRGGHGELFF. In nucleotides, the CDR3 is TGTGCCATCAGTAGGGGAGGGCACGGGGAGCTGTTTTTT.

The chain links TRBV6-1 to TRBJ2-6; 9 bases align to TRBD1. Germline loops: CDR1 MNHNS, CDR2 SASEGT. Losses at the gene ends were 3 bases for V and 6 bases for J; bases not matched to a gene: 6. This CDR3 region has 16 residues. The DNA of the CDR3 is TGTGCCAGCAGTGACCCGAGGACAGGGGTGGCCAACGTCCTGACTTTC. It specifies CASSDPRTGVANVLTF.

The V gene is TRBV21-1, the J gene TRBJ1-1. TRBV21-1 is assigned pseudogene status. The CDR3 length is 13 residues. The CDR3 DNA follows: TGTGCCAGCAGCAAAACGGGGGACACTGAAGCTTTCTTT. This translates into CASSKTGDTEAFF.

This clone occurred once. This chain links TRBV3-1 (or the pseudogene TRBV3-2) with TRBJ1-5; D ambiguous. The CDR3 sequence is 14 residues long. Germline V gene sequence: CDR1 LGHDT, CDR2 YNNKEL (reference sequence). V gave up 1 base and J gave up 7 bases, with 11 bases separating them. The CDR3 DNA follows: TGTGCCAGCAGCCAAGCCGGGTTGTGGCAGCCCCAGCATTTT. This codes for CASSQAGLWQPQHF.

CDR3 loop: CASSESGTSYYEQYF. The CDR3 bases are TGTGCCAGCAGCGAATCCGGGACTAGCTACTACGAGCAGTACTTC. V gene TRBV9 combines with J gene TRBJ2-7, with 9 bases that match TRBD2. The V gene end was trimmed by 3 bases and the J gene end by 3 bases; junction bases not matched to a gene: 7. CDR1 SGDLS and CDR2 YYNGEE come from the germline V gene. This CDR3 comprises 15 residues.

V is TRBV21-1 and J is TRBJ2-3; the D call of TRBD2 is as the table states it, not checked on the DNA. TRBV21-1 is a pseudogene. The length of the CDR3 is 17 residues. For the CDR3, the DNA is TGTGCCAGCAGCAAAGCGGGCGTTCGGGGACTGGAAGATACGCAGTATTTT. It specifies CASSKAGVRGLEDTQYF.

The rearrangement joins TRBV5-1 to TRBJ1-3; D is uncertain. Germline V gene sequence: CDR1 SGHRS, CDR2 YFSETQ. With 4 bases removed from V and 0 bases from J, the gap between germline ends came to 5 bases. The CDR3 runs to 13 residues. The CDR3 nucleotides are TGCGCCAGCAGCCCCAGCTCTGGAAACACCATATATTTT. It codes for CASSPSSGNTIYF.

This chain joins TRBV6-5 and TRBJ2-1; 7 bases match TRBD2. The CDR3 runs 13 residues. J lost 3 bases, V lost 8 bases, and 4 bases had no gene match. Germline V gene lookup returns CDR1 MNHEY and CDR2 SVGAGI. The chain's CDR3 is CASGRERYNEQFF. CDR3 coding DNA: TGTGCCAGCGGGCGGGAGCGCTACAATGAGCAGTTCTTC.

The chain carries TRBV6-2 or TRBV6-3 and TRBJ2-1; 7 bases align to TRBD2. V dropped 6 bases and J dropped 4; count of bases not matched to a gene: 3. The germline CDR1 and CDR2 sequences are MNHEY and SVGEGT. This CDR3 has 13 amino acids. The CDR3 here is CASSRAGYNEQFF. CDR3 nucleotides: TGTGCCAGCAGCCGAGCGGGGTACAATGAGCAGTTCTTC.

V and J are TRBV28 and TRBJ2-5; 10 bases are a match to TRBD2. This CDR3 spans 17 amino acids. Germline lookup yields CDR1 MDHEN and CDR2 SYDVKM. V dropped 2 bases and J dropped 2; count of bases not matched to a gene: 8. The CDR3 region is CASSLGSSGSWQETQYF. CDR3 bases: TGTGCCAGCAGTTTAGGCTCTAGCGGGAGTTGGCAAGAGACCCAGTACTTC.

The chain uses TRBV5-6 and TRBJ2-1; no reliable D call. With 2 bases removed from V and 6 bases from J, the gap between germline ends came to 9 bases. Germline V gene data show CDR1 as SGHDT and CDR2 as YYEEEE. The CDR3 contains 13 residues. This chain's CDR3 is CASSLVSGNEQFF. The CDR3 coding sequence is TGTGCCAGCAGCTTAGTATCGGGCAATGAGCAGTTCTTC.

This chain uses TRBV27 with TRBJ2-1; 7 bases line up with TRBD1. V gave up 6 bases and J gave up 9 bases; unmatched junction bases: 8. The germline V gene encodes CDR1 MNHEY and CDR2 SMNVEV (reference sequence). CDR3 size: 13 residues. CDR3 sequence reads: CASRGAGGSEQFF. CDR3 sequence (DNA): TGTGCCAGCAGGGGAGCAGGGGGAAGTGAGCAGTTCTTC.

J is TRBJ2-2 and V is TRBV15; 9 nucleotides line up with TRBD1. The CDR3 contains 17 residues. J was trimmed by 6 bases and V by 8 bases; bases with no gene match: 16. CDR1 is LNHNV, CDR2 YYDKDF, per germline (reference sequence). The CDR3 sequence is CATQGQGASKGPGELFF. In DNA, the CDR3 is TGTGCCACCCAGGGACAGGGCGCGTCAAAAGGTCCCGGGGAGCTGTTTTTT.

The V and J genes are TRBV6-5 and TRBJ2-7, with 8 bases aligning to TRBD2. V shed 8 bases and J 4 bases; nucleotides not matched to a gene: 4. The V gene's germline CDR1 is MNHEY and CDR2 SVGAGI. The CDR3 length is 12 residues. CDR3 bases: TGTGCCAGCCGGGGGGGAATGTACGAGCAGTACTTC. Its translation: CASRGGMYEQYF.

The chain has TRBV5-4 and TRBJ2-2, with no clear D. V was trimmed by 3 bases and J by 5 bases, leaving 5 bases between them. Germline lookup yields CDR1 SGHNT and CDR2 YYREEE (reference sequence). CDR3 length: 12 amino acids. CDR3 loop: CASSWATGELFF. Here the CDR3 DNA reads TGTGCCAGCAGCTGGGCGACCGGGGAGCTGTTTTTT. Based on the CDR3 plus reference TRBV5-4 and TRBJ2-2, the full variable domain is ETGVTQSPTHLIKTRGQQVTLRCSSQSGHNTVSWYQQALGQGPQFIFQYYREEENGRGNFPPRFSGLQFPNYSSELNVNALELDDSALYLCASSWATGELFFGEGSRLTVL.

The rearrangement joins TRBV2 to TRBJ2-7; D not resolved. Per germline, CDR1 SNHLY and CDR2 FYNNEI. This CDR3 has 14 residues. V was trimmed by 6 bases and J by 5 bases, leaving 17 bases between them. CDR3 sequence reads: CASRERWRDHEQYF. CDR3 nucleotides: TGTGCCAGCAGGGAGCGATGGCGAGACCACGAGCAGTACTTC.

The chain links TRBV20-1 to TRBJ1-1; maybe TRBD1 (5 bases). V was pared by 3 bases and J by 8 bases, with 13 bases between. Per germline, CDR1 DFQATT and CDR2 SNEGSKA (reference sequence). The CDR3 extends over 12 amino acids. The CDR3 loop reads CSASWQGNEAFF. Here the CDR3 DNA reads TGCAGTGCTAGTTGGCAGGGAAACGAAGCTTTCTTT.